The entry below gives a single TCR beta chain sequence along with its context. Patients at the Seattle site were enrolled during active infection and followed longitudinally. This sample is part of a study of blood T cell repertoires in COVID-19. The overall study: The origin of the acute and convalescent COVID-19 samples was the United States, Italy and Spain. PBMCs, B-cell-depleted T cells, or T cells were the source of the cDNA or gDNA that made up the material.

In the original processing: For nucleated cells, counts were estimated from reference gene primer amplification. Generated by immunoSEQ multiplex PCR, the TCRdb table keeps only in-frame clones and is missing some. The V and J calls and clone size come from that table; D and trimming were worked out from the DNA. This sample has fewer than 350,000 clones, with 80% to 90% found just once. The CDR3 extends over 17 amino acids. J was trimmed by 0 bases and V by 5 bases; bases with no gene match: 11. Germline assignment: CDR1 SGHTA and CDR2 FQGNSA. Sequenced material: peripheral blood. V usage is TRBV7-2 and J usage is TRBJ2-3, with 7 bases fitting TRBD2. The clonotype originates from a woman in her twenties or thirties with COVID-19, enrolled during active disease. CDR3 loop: CASSRGQAGSSTDTQYF. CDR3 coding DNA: TGTGCCAGCAGCCGGGGCCAAGCGGGGTCGAGCACAGATACGCAGTATTTT.